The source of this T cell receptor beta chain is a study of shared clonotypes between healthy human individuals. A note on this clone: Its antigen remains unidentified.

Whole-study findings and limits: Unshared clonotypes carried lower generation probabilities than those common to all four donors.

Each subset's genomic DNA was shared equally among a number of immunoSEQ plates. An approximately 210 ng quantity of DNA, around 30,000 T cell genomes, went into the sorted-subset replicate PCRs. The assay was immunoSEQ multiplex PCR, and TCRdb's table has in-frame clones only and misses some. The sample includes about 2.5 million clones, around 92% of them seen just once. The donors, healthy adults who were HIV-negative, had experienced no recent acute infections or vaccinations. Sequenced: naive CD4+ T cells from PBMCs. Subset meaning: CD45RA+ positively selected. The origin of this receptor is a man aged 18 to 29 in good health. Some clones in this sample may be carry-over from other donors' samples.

DNA for the CDR3: TGTGCCACTACGTGGTTGGGAGGGGTAGGCGAGCAGTACTTC. It translates to CATTWLGGVGEQYF. V usage is TRBV7-2 and J usage is TRBJ2-7; TRBD2 matches at 7 bases. J gave up 6 bases and V 10 bases, and 15 bases lay outside the gene matches. This CDR3 has 14 amino acids. Germline-derived CDR1 and CDR2 are SGHTA and FQGNSA. Together with reference TRBV7-2 and TRBJ2-7, the CDR3 gives the full variable domain: GAGVSQSPSNKVTEKGKDVELRCDPISGHTALYWYRQSLGQGLEFLIYFQGNSAPDKSGLPSDRFSAERTGGSVSTLTIQRTQQEDSAVYLCATTWLGGVGEQYFGPGTRLTVT.